The 5 T cell receptor beta chains listed next were all sequenced from one sample in a study of blood T cell repertoires in COVID-19. Sequenced by immunoSEQ multiplex PCR; TCRdb stores in-frame clones only, minus some. The sample lists roughly 250,000 clones, roughly 82% seen once, with over 2% in the top ten. Sequencing was carried out using PBMCs or T cells enriched from blood (not recorded which). All receptors derive from a woman aged 45-65 years who had recovered from COVID-19.

J is TRBJ1-2 and V is TRBV7-2; D not certain. Germline V gene lookup returns CDR1 SGHTA and CDR2 FQGNSA. The length of the CDR3 is 14 residues. V shed 1 base and J shed 0 bases, with 6 bases lying between them. CDR3 nucleotide sequence: TGTGCCAGCAGCTTAGACAGAGCTAACTATGGCTACACCTTC. It yields the protein CASSLDRANYGYTF.

This chain joins TRBV6-5 and TRBJ1-6; D possibly corresponds to TRBD1 (6 bases). Germline values: CDR1 MNHEY, CDR2 SVGAGI. Trimming stripped 2 bases from V and 6 bases from J, with 11 bases between. CDR3 length: 15 amino acids. The CDR3 sequence: CASSYANRVNSPLHF. The CDR3 DNA follows: TGTGCCAGCAGTTACGCGAACAGGGTTAATTCACCCCTCCACTTT.

V gene TRBV18 combines with J gene TRBJ1-2; D call uncertain. The V gene lost 2 bases and the J gene lost 0 bases, with 4 bases spanning the gap. The CDR3 consists of 13 residues. Germline-derived CDR1 and CDR2 are KGHSH and LQKENI. CDR3 DNA: TGTGCCAGCTCACCAGGCCCTAACTATGGCTACACCTTC. This gives the protein CASSPGPNYGYTF.

This clone came up once. The chain joins TRBV19 to TRBJ1-2, with D possibly being TRBD1 (5 bases). Germline V CDR1 and CDR2: LNHDA, SQIVND (reference sequence). This CDR3 has 13 residues. V was pared by 5 bases and J by 3 bases, with 10 bases between. The CDR3 reads CASSGGGDYGYTF. As DNA, the CDR3 is TGTGCCAGTAGTGGAGGAGGGGACTATGGCTACACCTTC.

The chain joins TRBV25-1 to TRBJ1-1; 10 positions agree with TRBD1. CDR1 is MGHDK and CDR2 is SYGVNS in the germline V gene. V gave up 8 bases and J gave up 5 bases; unmatched junction bases: 5. The CDR3 has 13 residues. Here the CDR3 DNA reads TGTGCCAGCGGCGACAGGGGGCTGACTGAAGCTTTCTTT. Its translation: CASGDRGLTEAFF.